This T cell receptor beta chain was sequenced in a study of brain T cells in children with intractable seizures. Study findings and constraints: Patients' HCMV serostatus was unknown; virus specificity rests on CDR3 similarity alone. Clones missing pre-surgery may reflect undersampling of that blood sample.

Using immunoSEQ multiplex PCR, the repertoire was profiled, and TCRdb retains in-frame clones only, with some absent. Here the sample spans around 100,000 clones, 94% being singletons. About this clone itself: Its matching antigen is unknown.

Sequencing was limited to surgery cases with top T cell transcript signatures in brain tissue. Pre-surgery treatment included at least one anti-epileptic drug. Trimming cost V 2 bases and J 3 bases, with 7 bases left between them. There are 13 residues in the CDR3. From germline, CDR1 is MNHNS and CDR2 SASEGT. This specimen was peripheral blood, taken at surgery. The receptor was isolated from a boy in the first two years of life with hemimegalencephaly and intractable seizures. This sequence joins TRBV6-1 and TRBJ1-1; no definite D call. In nucleotides, the CDR3 is TGTGCCAGCAGTGAAAACAGACACACTGAAGCTTTCTTT. It encodes CASSENRHTEAFF.